Below, 2 T cell receptor beta chains from the same sample are listed, as sequenced in a study of control samples from healthy donors and cancer patients. Method: immunoSEQ multiplex PCR; TCRdb's copy keeps in-frame clones and lacks some. Here the sample spans 150,000 to 200,000 clones, 96% being singletons. Source material: blood. Receptors were obtained from a young woman in good health.

V and J are TRBV6-6 and TRBJ2-7, with a possible D match to TRBD2 (5 bases). The CDR3 is 16 residues long. Germline CDR1 MNHNY, CDR2 SVGAGI (reference sequence). Between the trimmed V and J ends, which lost 2 bases and 6 bases, there was a span of 20 bases. The CDR3 bases are TGTGCCAGCAGTTACAGGCCAGTCCCCATTGAGGGCGAGCAGTACTTC. Amino acids: CASSYRPVPIEGEQYF.

The chain uses TRBV7-9 and TRBJ2-1, with TRBD2 matching 8 bases. The CDR3 contains 15 residues. Germline V gives CDR1 SEHNR, CDR2 FQNEAQ (reference sequence). V gave up 3 bases and J gave up 2 bases; unmatched junction bases: 3. Here the CDR3 DNA reads TGTGCCAGCAGCTTGACTAGCGCTACCTACAATGAGCAGTTCTTC. This codes for CASSLTSATYNEQFF.